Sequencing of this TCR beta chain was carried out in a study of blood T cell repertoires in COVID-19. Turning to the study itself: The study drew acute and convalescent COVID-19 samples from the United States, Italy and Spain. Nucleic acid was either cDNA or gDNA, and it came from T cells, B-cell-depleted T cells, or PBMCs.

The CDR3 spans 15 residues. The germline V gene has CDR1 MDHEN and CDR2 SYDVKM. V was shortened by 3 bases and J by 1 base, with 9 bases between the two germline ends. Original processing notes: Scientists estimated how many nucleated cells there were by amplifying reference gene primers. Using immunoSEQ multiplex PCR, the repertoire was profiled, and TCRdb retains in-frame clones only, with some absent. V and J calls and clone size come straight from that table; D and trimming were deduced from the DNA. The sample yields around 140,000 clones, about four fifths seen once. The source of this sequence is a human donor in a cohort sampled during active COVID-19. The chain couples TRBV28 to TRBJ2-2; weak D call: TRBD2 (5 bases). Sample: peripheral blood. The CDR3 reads CASSFEGMNTGELFF. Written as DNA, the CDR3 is TGTGCCAGCAGTTTTGAGGGAATGAACACCGGGGAGCTGTTTTTT.